Below are 23 T cell receptor beta chains sequenced from a single sample in a study of T cells in women clearing cervical HPV infection. TCRdb's table, derived via immunoSEQ multiplex PCR, lists solely in-frame clones and lacks some. Its table records about 18,000 clones. Sequenced sample: blood buffy coat. The origin of the receptors is a woman between 18 and 70 years old with a cervical HPV16 infection that either progressed to CIN3+ or cleared (not recorded which).

CDR3 DNA, as far as it was read: TGTGCCAGCAGCTTATGGACTAGCGGCCAAGAGACC. Translation: CASSLWTSGQET. The complete CDR3 sequence is CASSLWTSGQETQYF. The chain is built from TRBV7-3 and TRBJ2-5; 10 bases agree with TRBD2. The read finishes 3 residues shy of the CDR3 end, and the germline J gene is used to complete it. J was trimmed by 1 base and V by 2 bases; bases with no gene match: 1. Per germline, CDR1 SGHTA and CDR2 FQGTGA. This CDR3 contains 15 residues.

Of note for this clone: The read ends 3 residues shy of where the CDR3 ends; the end is completed using the germline J gene. The chain has TRBV20-1 and TRBJ1-1; 10 bases agree with TRBD1. J lost 5 bases, V lost 3 bases, and 6 bases had no gene match. Germline values: CDR1 DFQATT, CDR2 SNEGSKA (reference sequence). The CDR3 is 14 residues long. CDR3 in amino acids: CSARGTGAGTEAFF. Incomplete CDR3 DNA: TGCAGTGCTAGGGGGACAGGGGCAGGGACTGAA.

For this clone: The observed sequence ends 3 residues before the CDR3 terminus, with the missing tail filled in from the germline J gene. The rearrangement links TRBV6-2 or TRBV6-3 to TRBJ1-5; D ambiguous. The CDR3 extends over 14 amino acids. V was clipped by 5 bases and J by 5 bases, with 13 bases between them. CDR1 and CDR2 (germline): MNHEY, SVGEGT. The DNA read from the CDR3 is TGTGCCAGCAGTGACACAGAGAGGGATCAGCCC. Translated, it gives CASSDTERDQP. In full, the CDR3 reads CASSDTERDQPQHF.

With regard to this clone: The read terminates 3 residues ahead of where the CDR3 ends, so the germline J gene completes it. The rearrangement joins TRBV19 to TRBJ1-1, with D perhaps TRBD1 (6 bases). Germline V gene data show CDR1 as LNHDA and CDR2 as SQIVND (reference sequence). This CDR3 is 16 amino acids long. CDR3 region: CASSISLGQGMNIAFF. Partial CDR3 DNA: TGTGCCAGTAGTATCTCGCTTGGGCAGGGGATGAACATT.

Comment on this clone: The CDR3 end is not reached by the read, which stops 3 residues before it; the germline J gene fills it in. This chain uses TRBV29-1 with TRBJ1-1; tentatively, D is TRBD1 (6 bases). Trimming removed 6 bases at V and 2 bases at J, with 13 bases between. Germline V CDR1 and CDR2: SQVTM, ANQGSEA. The CDR3 extends over 13 amino acids. The CDR3 loop is CSVRRGKNTEAFF. The CDR3 bases that were read are TGCAGCGTCCGCAGGGGAAAAAACACTGAA.

About this clone: The read stops 3 residues short of the end of the CDR3; the missing end is completed from the germline J gene. This sequence joins TRBV18 and TRBJ2-4; D possibly matches TRBD1 or TRBD2 (7 bases each). Germline values: CDR1 KGHSH, CDR2 LQKENI. This CDR3 has 15 residues. The CDR3 reads CASSPSSQQGRGQYF. The DNA read from the CDR3 is TGTGCCAGCTCACCTTCTTCCCAACAGGGGAGGGGT.

About this clone: The read stops 3 residues short of the end of the CDR3; the missing end is completed from the germline J gene. This chain joins TRBV7-9 and TRBJ1-2, with 8 bases aligning to TRBD1. Germline values: CDR1 SEHNR, CDR2 FQNEAQ (reference sequence). The length of the CDR3 is 15 residues. The V and J ends lost 5 bases and 2 bases, in that order; junction bases with no gene match: 7. The CDR3 DNA, read in part, is TGTGCCAGCAGCGTCGACAGGGGAATAAACTATGGC. Its translation: CASSVDRGINYG. From start to end, the CDR3 is CASSVDRGINYGYTF.

Note on this clone: The read ends 3 residues before the CDR3 terminus; that terminus is restored from the germline J gene. The rearrangement uses TRBV19 and TRBJ2-7, with 9 bases that match TRBD1. V was clipped by 6 bases and J by 6 bases; unmatched bases: 3. Germline V gene sequence: CDR1 LNHDA, CDR2 SQIVND (reference sequence). This CDR3 comprises 12 residues. Partial CDR3 DNA: TGTGCCAGTAGCTACAGGGGGCTCGAG. It specifies CASSYRGLE. The complete CDR3 sequence is CASSYRGLEQYF.

With regard to this clone: The read ends 3 residues before the CDR3 terminus; that terminus is restored from the germline J gene. The genes are TRBV4-1 and TRBJ2-1, with D possibly being TRBD1 (6 bases). Germline V gene data show CDR1 as MGHRA and CDR2 as YSYEKL. The CDR3 contains 13 residues. Trimming took off 5 bases at V and 4 bases at J, with 9 bases between the two ends. Incomplete CDR3 DNA: TGCGCCAGCAGCTGGGACAAATACAATGAG. Translation: CASSWDKYNE. The full CDR3 is CASSWDKYNEQFF.

A remark on this clone: The CDR3 end falls 3 residues outside the read, so it is completed with the germline J gene. The V gene is TRBV7-2, the J gene TRBJ2-7; 7 nucleotides align to TRBD2. Germline loops: CDR1 SGHTA, CDR2 FQGNSA. With V trimmed by 5 bases and J by 1 base, 8 bases remained unmatched. The CDR3 length is 15 residues. CDR3 DNA (partial): TGTGCCAGCAGCCGGACGGCTAGCGGTTCCTACGAG. Translation: CASSRTASGSYE. The CDR3 as a whole reads CASSRTASGSYEQYF.

CDR3 DNA (partial): TGTGCCAGCTCACCTTTAGGGACTAGCTACAATGAC. It encodes CASSPLGTSYND. The complete CDR3 sequence is CASSPLGTSYNDYTF. The gene calls are TRBV18 and TRBJ1-2; possibly TRBD1 for D (5 bases). The read ends 3 residues shy of where the CDR3 ends; the end is completed using the germline J gene. This CDR3 contains 15 residues. Germline V gene data show CDR1 as KGHSH and CDR2 as LQKENI.

As regards this clone: The missing CDR3 end, 3 residues past where the read stops, is filled in from the germline J gene. The gene calls are TRBV10-3 and TRBJ2-7; 7 bases align to TRBD2. This CDR3 has 12 amino acids. V trimming: 8 bases; J trimming: 3 bases; junction bases outside the gene matches: 4. Germline-derived CDR1 and CDR2 are ENHRY and SYGVKD. The CDR3 loop is CAIAGGDYEQYF. CDR3 bases read: TGTGCCATCGCTGGGGGGGACTACGAG.

In regard to this clone: Sequencing ends 3 residues short of the CDR3 end; the germline J gene provides the rest. The chain carries TRBV12-3 or TRBV12-4 and TRBJ1-2; 10 bases fit TRBD1. This CDR3 region has 16 residues. V shed 1 base, J shed 3 bases, and the junction held 5 bases outside the gene matches. The CDR3 spells CASSLGGTGEDYGYTF. The DNA read from the CDR3 is TGTGCCAGCAGTTTAGGGGGGACAGGGGAAGACTATGGC.

Of note for this clone: The read terminates 3 residues ahead of where the CDR3 ends, so the germline J gene completes it. The chain recombines TRBV5-5 with TRBJ1-1, with D tentatively TRBD1 (6 bases). Germline loops: CDR1 SGHKS, CDR2 YYEKEE (reference sequence). V gave up 5 bases and J gave up 4 bases, with 18 bases separating them. This CDR3 is built from 15 residues. CDR3 bases read: TGTGCCAGCAGTTTTTATCGCACAGGGTCCACTGAA. It is translated as CASSFYRTGSTE. The CDR3 in its entirety is CASSFYRTGSTEAFF.

In regard to this clone: The read ends 3 residues shy of where the CDR3 ends; the end is completed using the germline J gene. V is TRBV12-3 or TRBV12-4 and J is TRBJ2-2, with TRBD2 matching over 15 bases. CDR3 length: 17 residues. Trimming removed 5 bases from V and 5 bases from J; junction bases left unmatched: 6. The CDR3 bases that were read are TGTGCCAGCAGTCGGACTAGCGGGGGGGCTGGTACCGGGGAG. Residues: CASSRTSGGAGTGE. In full, the CDR3 is CASSRTSGGAGTGELFF.

Its frequency marks this clone as medium-sized (0.01 to 0.1%). The sequence runs out 3 residues before the end of the CDR3; the remainder is reconstructed from the germline J gene. The chain carries TRBV12-5 and TRBJ1-4, with D tentatively TRBD1 (5 bases). Germline V lookup: CDR1 LGHNT, CDR2 FRNRAP. The length of the CDR3 is 13 residues. Trimming took off 8 bases at V and 1 base at J, with 8 bases between the two ends. The CDR3 DNA, read in part, is TGTGCTAGTTCGACAGAAACTAATGAAAAA. It is translated as CASSTETNEK. The complete CDR3 reads CASSTETNEKLFF.

As concerns this clone: The CDR3 goes on 3 residues after the read ends, and that part is filled in from the germline J gene. The J gene is TRBJ1-5, the V gene TRBV19; 7 nucleotides align to TRBD1. CDR3 length: 15 residues. With V trimmed by 7 bases and J by 4 bases, 10 bases remained unmatched. Germline V gene sequence: CDR1 LNHDA, CDR2 SQIVND (reference sequence). CDR3 bases read: TGTGCCAGTACCCCGAAGGCACAGGGGAATCAGCCC. This gives the protein CASTPKAQGNQP. The full-length CDR3 reads as CASTPKAQGNQPQHF.

This clone is identified as medium-sized (0.01 to 0.1%) from frequency. Read coverage stops 3 residues before the CDR3 terminus; the germline J gene supplies the remainder. This same CDR3 is encoded by further DNA sequences in the sample. V usage is TRBV10-3 and J usage is TRBJ1-3; 8 positions agree with TRBD1. Germline V CDR1 and CDR2: ENHRY, SYGVKD. V dropped 6 bases and J dropped 1; count of bases not matched to a gene: 2. This CDR3 region has 14 residues. The covered CDR3 bases are TGTGCCATCAGGAGGACAGGGTCTGGAAACACC. Translated: CAIRRTGSGNT. The whole CDR3 sequence is CAIRRTGSGNTIYF.

On this clone itself: The CDR3 extends 3 residues past the end of the read, so its final part is completed from the germline J gene. The V call is TRBV7-2, the J call TRBJ2-1; TRBD2 matches at 11 bases. Unmatched junction bases numbered 7, after V lost 3 bases and J lost 9 bases. CDR1 SGHTA and CDR2 FQGNSA come from the germline V gene. This CDR3 has 15 amino acids. The CDR3 bases that were read are TGTGCCAGCAGCTTCCCCACTAGCGGGAGAGGTGAG. It codes for CASSFPTSGRGE. The entire CDR3 protein reads CASSFPTSGRGEQFF. The full variable domain, its missing parts supplied by reference TRBV7-2 and TRBJ2-1, is GAGVSQSPSNKVTEKGKDVELRCDPISGHTALYWYRQSLGQGLEFLIYFQGNSAPDKSGLPSDRFSAERTGGSVSTLTIQRTQQEDSAVYLCASSFPTSGRGEQFFGPGTRLTVL.

Worth noting for this clone: The read is 3 residues too short to cover the CDR3 end, so that end is filled in from the germline J gene. This chain connects TRBV18 to TRBJ1-2; possible D gene TRBD1, 5 bases. V was shortened by 3 bases and J by 0 bases, with 11 bases between the two germline ends. Looked up from germline, CDR1 is KGHSH and CDR2 is LQKENI. There are 15 residues in the CDR3. CDR3 bases read: TGTGCCAGCTCACCTAGACAGATATCTAACTATGGC. This encodes CASSPRQISNYG. The CDR3, in full, reads CASSPRQISNYGYTF.

On this clone: The CDR3 end lies 3 residues beyond the end of the read and is filled in from the germline J gene. This rearrangement joins TRBV19 to TRBJ1-4, with D possibly TRBD1 on 5 matching bases. The CDR3 runs to 14 residues. Germline V gene sequence: CDR1 LNHDA, CDR2 SQIVND (reference sequence). Trimming removed 4 bases from V and 6 bases from J, with 12 bases in between. CDR3 DNA (partial): TGTGCCAGTAGTAGGGACTTCTCGGATGAAAAA. Translation gives CASSRDFSDEK. The whole CDR3 region reads CASSRDFSDEKLFF.

CDR3 DNA (partial): TGTGCCAGCAGCCCCGGGGGGGCCTACGAG. Translation: CASSPGGAYE. The whole CDR3 sequence reads CASSPGGAYEQYF. The V call is TRBV7-2, the J call TRBJ2-7, with 8 bases identical to TRBD2. With the read ending 3 residues before the CDR3 end, the germline J gene is used to fill in that end. The CDR3 loop spans 13 amino acids. V dropped 5 bases and J dropped 2; count of bases not matched to a gene: 2. Germline loops: CDR1 SGHTA, CDR2 FQGNSA.

Comments on this clone: Read data end 3 residues before the CDR3 end; the end is taken from the germline J gene. The chain carries TRBV7-6 and TRBJ2-2; 15 bases are a match to TRBD2. Trimming removed 5 bases from V and 5 bases from J; junction bases left unmatched: 3. Germline V gene data show CDR1 as SGHVS and CDR2 as FNYEAQ. The CDR3 is 16 residues long. CDR3 residues: CASSLGTSGRTGELFF. CDR3 bases read: TGTGCCAGCAGCCTCGGGACTAGCGGGAGGACCGGGGAG.